A selection of T cell receptor beta chains follows, all from one sample in a study of control samples from healthy donors and cancer patients. Measured with immunoSEQ multiplex PCR; TCRdb has only the in-frame clones, and not every one. The data show about 150,000 clones, 89% seen once. Material for sequencing was blood. These receptors all stem from a young man in good health. Both conserved end residues are part of each CDR3. The order of the fields is V gene, clone size, D gene, CDR3 length, J gene, CDR3 protein, CDR3 DNA. A D gene is named only where the DNA matches it firmly. Clone size appears in some rows only: once, few, many, or a class for an expanded clone.

V: TRBV6-1; size: .; D: .; length: 14; J: TRBJ1-1; CDR3: CASSDRGSNTEAFF; DNA: TGTGCCAGCAGTGATCGAGGTTCTAACACTGAAGCTTTCTTT
V: TRBV5-4; size: .; D: .; length: 13; J: TRBJ2-7; CDR3: CASSLAQEYEQYF; DNA: TGTGCCAGCAGCTTGGCACAGGAGTACGAGCAGTACTTC
V: TRBV4-2; size: .; D: .; length: 17; J: TRBJ2-1; CDR3: CASSQYQGTGGYNEQFF; DNA: TGTGCCAGCAGCCAGTACCAGGGAACTGGGGGATACAATGAGCAGTTCTTC
V: TRBV7-8; size: .; D: .; length: 14; J: TRBJ1-2; CDR3: CASSNSQGPGGYTF; DNA: TGTGCCAGCAGCAACAGTCAGGGCCCTGGGGGCTACACCTTC
V: TRBV18; size: once; D: .; length: 14; J: TRBJ1-2; CDR3: CASSPPGRNYGYTF; DNA: TGTGCCAGCTCACCACCGGGCAGGAATTATGGCTACACCTTC
V: TRBV6-5; size: once; D: TRBD2; length: 15; J: TRBJ2-7; CDR3: CASTTSGRSGDEQYF; DNA: TGTGCCAGCACCACCAGCGGGAGGTCAGGGGACGAGCAGTACTTC
V: TRBV4-3; size: .; D: TRBD2; length: 15; J: TRBJ2-1; CDR3: CASSTLKRGDNEQFF; DNA: TGCGCCAGCAGCACCCTAAAGCGGGGGGACAATGAGCAGTTCTTC
V: TRBV5-4; size: .; D: .; length: 15; J: TRBJ2-2; CDR3: CASRPGTSNTGELFF; DNA: TGTGCCAGCAGGCCCGGGACTTCGAACACCGGGGAGCTGTTTTTT
V: TRBV27; size: .; D: .; length: 13; J: TRBJ2-7; CDR3: CASSWSSSYEQYF; DNA: TGTGCCAGCAGTTGGTCCAGCTCCTACGAGCAGTACTTC
V: TRBV24-1; size: .; D: .; length: 16; J: TRBJ2-7; CDR3: CATSDLPGTNTYEQYF; DNA: TGTGCCACCAGTGATTTGCCCGGGACAAATACCTACGAGCAGTACTTC
V: TRBV7-9; size: .; D: .; length: 14; J: TRBJ2-7; CDR3: CASSSLDKSYEQYF; DNA: TGTGCCAGCAGCTCATTGGACAAATCCTACGAGCAGTACTTC
V: TRBV13; size: .; D: TRBD1; length: 14; J: TRBJ1-5; CDR3: CASSLQGANQPQHF; DNA: TGTGCCAGCAGCTTACAGGGGGCCAATCAGCCCCAGCATTTT
V: TRBV11-2; size: .; D: .; length: 13; J: TRBJ2-7; CDR3: CASSLDLGDEQYF; DNA: TGTGCCAGCAGCTTAGACCTGGGTGACGAGCAGTACTTC
V: TRBV6-5; size: .; D: .; length: 15; J: TRBJ2-5; CDR3: CASSYQIGMEETQYF; DNA: TGTGCCAGCAGTTATCAAATAGGGATGGAAGAGACCCAGTACTTC
V: TRBV7-9; size: .; D: TRBD1; length: 17; J: TRBJ2-1; CDR3: CASSSPRDSSSYNEQFF; DNA: TGTGCCAGCAGCTCCCCGAGGGACAGCAGCTCCTACAATGAGCAGTTCTTC
V: TRBV19; size: .; D: TRBD1; length: 16; J: TRBJ1-5; CDR3: CATRTGGGNSNQPQHF; DNA: TGTGCCACCCGGACAGGGGGGGGAAATAGCAATCAGCCCCAGCATTTT
V: TRBV2; size: .; D: .; length: 14; J: TRBJ2-2; CDR3: CASSSDGNTGELFF; DNA: TGTGCCAGCAGTTCCGACGGGAACACCGGGGAGCTGTTTTTT
V: TRBV24-1; size: once; D: .; length: 12; J: TRBJ2-1; CDR3: CATSDPLNEQFF; DNA: TGTGCCACCAGTGACCCACTTAATGAGCAGTTCTTC
V: TRBV7-9; size: few; D: .; length: 15; J: TRBJ2-7; CDR3: CASSPTNRVSYEQYF; DNA: TGTGCCAGCAGTCCGACGAACAGGGTCTCCTACGAGCAGTACTTC
V: TRBV6-5; size: .; D: .; length: 11; J: TRBJ2-7; CDR3: CASMRRAEQYF; DNA: TGTGCCAGCATGCGGCGGGCGGAGCAGTACTTC
V: TRBV4-2; size: .; D: .; length: 14; J: TRBJ1-2; CDR3: CASSLDRFNYGYTF; DNA: TGTGCCAGCAGCCTAGACAGGTTTAACTATGGCTACACCTTC
V: TRBV6-5; size: .; D: TRBD2; length: 14; J: TRBJ2-1; CDR3: CASNQRGGQDEQFF; DNA: TGTGCCAGCAACCAGCGGGGGGGGCAGGATGAGCAGTTCTTC
V: TRBV10-3; size: .; D: .; length: 14; J: TRBJ1-5; CDR3: CAISSDISNQPQHF; DNA: TGTGCCATCAGTTCGGACATTAGCAATCAGCCCCAGCATTTT
V: TRBV12-3/TRBV12-4; size: .; D: TRBD1; length: 13; J: TRBJ2-2; CDR3: CASGDSRPGELFF; DNA: TGTGCCAGCGGGGACAGTCGACCCGGGGAGCTGTTTTTT
V: TRBV19; size: few; D: TRBD2; length: 16; J: TRBJ2-1; CDR3: CASSMMGGSSYNEQFF; DNA: TGTGCCAGTAGTATGATGGGGGGGAGCTCCTACAATGAGCAGTTCTTC
V: TRBV21-1; size: once; D: .; length: 15; J: TRBJ2-5; CDR3: CASSWTGASLETQYF; DNA: TGTGCCAGCAGCTGGACGGGGGCGTCTTTAGAGACCCAGTACTTC
V: TRBV5-5; size: .; D: .; length: 12; J: TRBJ1-6; CDR3: CASSFFNSPLHF; DNA: TGTGCCAGCAGCTTTTTTAATTCACCCCTCCACTTT
V: TRBV19; size: .; D: .; length: 14; J: TRBJ1-5; CDR3: CASSIFRGNQPQHF; DNA: TGTGCCAGTAGTATTTTCCGGGGCAATCAGCCCCAGCATTTT
V: TRBV19; size: .; D: .; length: 16; J: TRBJ2-7; CDR3: CASSIGSGRRPYEQYF; DNA: TGTGCCAGTAGTATAGGGTCCGGACGCAGACCCTACGAGCAGTACTTC